These 30 T cell receptor beta chains were sequenced from one sample in a study of blood T cell repertoires in COVID-19. Assay used: immunoSEQ multiplex PCR; TCRdb lists only in-frame clones, some missing. The top ten hold more than 1.5% of the sample, which has 95,000 to 100,000 clones, about 85% seen once. Sequencing used peripheral blood. The receptors originated from a woman aged 70-85 years with active or convalescent COVID-19.

This clone appeared once. CDR3 amino acids: CASSARGGVRTGELFF. In DNA, the CDR3 is TGTGCCAGCAGCGCCCGAGGAGGGGTACGCACCGGGGAGCTGTTTTTT. The V and J genes are TRBV7-2 and TRBJ2-2; perhaps TRBD2 as D (6 bases). V gave up 5 bases and J gave up 4 bases, with 17 bases separating them. The CDR3 contains 16 residues. Germline V lookup: CDR1 SGHTA, CDR2 FQGNSA.

The rearrangement joins TRBV29-1 to TRBJ2-3; D is undetermined. CDR1 is SQVTM, CDR2 ANQGSEA, per germline. The CDR3 has 12 residues. The germline V and J ends were trimmed by 2 bases and 3 bases, with 6 bases remaining between them. The CDR3 sequence is CSVESQTDTQYF. CDR3 DNA sequence: TGCAGCGTTGAAAGCCAAACAGATACGCAGTATTTT.

The chain has TRBV7-9 and TRBJ1-3; D gene unclear. The CDR3 sequence is 14 residues long. Trimming removed 2 bases at V and 4 bases at J, with 9 bases between. CDR1 and CDR2 from the germline V gene are SEHNR and FQNEAQ (reference sequence). Here the CDR3 reads CASSLRLGGNTIYF. In nucleotides, the CDR3 is TGTGCCAGCAGCTTACGCCTAGGCGGAAACACCATATATTTT.

CDR3 DNA sequence: TGCGCCAGCAGCTCACGGACAGGGGGGAACTATGGCTACACCTTC. Its protein product is CASSSRTGGNYGYTF. V is TRBV5-1 and J is TRBJ1-2; 10 nucleotides line up with TRBD1. Germline CDR1 is SGHRS and CDR2 is YFSETQ. V was pared by 3 bases and J by 2 bases, with 4 bases of the junction left unmatched. The CDR3 has 15 amino acids.

The rearrangement uses TRBV5-1 and TRBJ2-5; tentative D call: TRBD2 (6 bases). Germline-derived CDR1 and CDR2 are SGHRS and YFSETQ. This CDR3 spans 15 amino acids. Trimming removed 3 bases at V and 3 bases at J, with 15 bases between. CDR3 sequence reads: CASSSMGGREETQYF. The CDR3 DNA reads as TGCGCCAGCAGCTCAATGGGGGGACGGGAAGAGACCCAGTACTTC.

In nucleotides, the CDR3 is TGCGCCAGCAGCCAAGATTATACGGTTTCGGGAAATACGCAGTATTTT. This gives the protein CASSQDYTVSGNTQYF. The V gene is TRBV4-3, the J gene TRBJ2-3; a weak D match, TRBD2 (5 bases). The CDR3 is 16 residues long. V shed 0 bases and J shed 7 bases, with 17 bases lying between them. Looked up from germline, CDR1 is LGHNA and CDR2 is YSLEER.

The V gene is TRBV5-8, the J gene TRBJ2-1; D is perhaps TRBD1 (5 bases). This CDR3 is 12 amino acids long. Trimming cost V 4 bases and J 8 bases, with 10 bases left between them. CDR1 and CDR2 from the germline V gene are SGHTS and YDEGEE. CDR3 nucleotides: TGTGCCAGCAGCCAGACAGAGCATGAGCAGTTCTTC. This encodes CASSQTEHEQFF.

J is TRBJ2-3 and V is TRBV3-1 (or the pseudogene TRBV3-2), with D perhaps TRBD1 (5 bases). The CDR3 length is 14 residues. Trimming removed 4 bases at V and 2 bases at J, with 10 bases between. Looked up from germline, CDR1 is LGHDT and CDR2 is YNNKEL (reference sequence). CDR3 bases: TGTGCCAGCAGCCTCGGACATAACACAGATACGCAGTATTTT. Encoded protein: CASSLGHNTDTQYF.

In its sample, this clone was seen once. The CDR3 DNA reads as TGCGCCAGCAGCTTGTATGCAGATACGCAGTATTTT. Protein sequence: CASSLYADTQYF. The chain carries TRBV5-1 and TRBJ2-3; D remains ambiguous. This CDR3 spans 12 amino acids. V gave up 1 base and J gave up 4 bases, with 4 bases separating them. CDR1 and CDR2 (germline): SGHRS, YFSETQ.

The chain is built from TRBV14 and TRBJ1-1; D is unresolved. CDR3 length equals 13 residues. V shed 0 bases and J shed 2 bases, with 4 bases lying between them. CDR1 and CDR2 (germline): SGHDN, FVKESK. CDR3 nucleotides: TGTGCCAGCAGCCAAGATCAAAACACTGAAGCTTTCTTT. Amino acid sequence: CASSQDQNTEAFF.

V is TRBV4-3 and J is TRBJ2-7, with D hard to call. The CDR3 runs to 14 residues. Germline V gene sequence: CDR1 LGHNA, CDR2 YSLEER. The ends were cut back, 3 bases at V and 0 bases at J, with 9 bases in the middle. The CDR3 sequence: CASSHSPGSYEQYF. The CDR3 DNA sequence: TGCGCCAGCAGCCATAGCCCGGGCTCCTACGAGCAGTACTTC.

This rearrangement joins TRBV5-5 to TRBJ2-3, with TRBD2 matching 13 bases. Germline V CDR1 and CDR2: SGHKS, YYEKEE (reference sequence). The CDR3 has 15 amino acids. The J segment lost 4 bases and the V segment lost 5 bases, leaving 4 bases of the junction unmatched. The CDR3 protein is CASRPGLAGSDTQYF. The CDR3 DNA reads as TGTGCCAGCAGGCCGGGACTAGCGGGATCAGATACGCAGTATTTT.

This clone has a handful of counts. The chain links TRBV2 to TRBJ2-5; 8 bases are a match to TRBD2. This CDR3 comprises 15 residues. Germline V CDR1 and CDR2: SNHLY, FYNNEI. The V and J ends lost 7 bases and 2 bases, in that order; junction bases with no gene match: 9. The CDR3 here is CASMGNSGTQETQYF. In nucleotides, the CDR3 is TGTGCCAGCATGGGAAATAGCGGGACACAAGAGACCCAGTACTTC.

The gene calls are TRBV4-3 and TRBJ1-1; no clear D gene. This CDR3 has 13 residues. The ends were cut back, 1 base at V and 4 bases at J, with 7 bases in the middle. Germline V gene lookup returns CDR1 LGHNA and CDR2 YSLEER. CDR3 in amino acids: CASSQGRGTEAFF. Written as DNA, the CDR3 is TGCGCCAGCAGCCAAGGCCGGGGCACTGAAGCTTTCTTT.

This chain links TRBV7-2 with TRBJ1-3; D gene unclear. The CDR3 contains 15 residues. V gave up 4 bases and J gave up 0 bases, with 10 bases separating them. CDR1 and CDR2 from the germline V gene are SGHTA and FQGNSA. The CDR3: CASSSRSSSGNTIYF. The CDR3 DNA reads TGTGCCAGCAGCTCGCGGTCAAGCTCTGGAAACACCATATATTTT.

In its sample, this clone was seen a few times. V is TRBV5-4 and J is TRBJ1-3; D remains ambiguous. The CDR3 covers 13 residues. Germline CDR1 is SGHNT and CDR2 is YYREEE (reference sequence). V lost 9 bases, J lost 0 bases, and 10 bases lay in between. CDR3 sequence reads: CATSTGSGNTIYF. The DNA of the CDR3 is TGTGCCACTTCGACGGGCTCTGGAAACACCATATATTTT. The entire variable domain, with the rest obtained from reference TRBV5-4 and TRBJ1-3, is as follows: ETGVTQSPTHLIKTRGQQVTLRCSSQSGHNTVSWYQQALGQGPQFIFQYYREEENGRGNFPPRFSGLQFPNYSSELNVNALELDDSALYLCATSTGSGNTIYFGEGSWLTVV.

The chain is built from TRBV7-9 and TRBJ2-5; weak D call: TRBD2 (5 bases). V lost 5 bases, J lost 4 bases, and 11 bases lay in between. The CDR3 runs 13 residues. The germline V gene encodes CDR1 SEHNR and CDR2 FQNEAQ (reference sequence). CDR3 sequence reads: CASSQTSRETQYF. CDR3 in DNA: TGTGCCAGCAGCCAAACTAGTAGAGAGACCCAGTACTTC.

V and J are TRBV2 and TRBJ2-3, with a tentative D call TRBD2 (5 bases). The CDR3 contains 13 residues. From germline, CDR1 is SNHLY and CDR2 FYNNEI. Deletions cut 6 bases from V and 10 bases from J, with 17 bases between. The CDR3 DNA sequence: TGTGCCAGCAGCCCCCCAAGAGGGAAACCGCAGTATTTT. Protein: CASSPPRGKPQYF.

The chain joins TRBV14 to TRBJ1-1, with TRBD1 matching over 10 bases. The CDR3 length is 18 residues. Looked up from germline, CDR1 is SGHDN and CDR2 is FVKESK. J gave up 6 bases and V 2 bases, and 15 bases lay outside the gene matches. The CDR3 DNA sequence: TGTGCCAGCAGCCAACAGCCGGGACAGGGGAATAATCTTGCTGAAGCTTTCTTT. The encoded protein is CASSQQPGQGNNLAEAFF.

V usage is TRBV6-2 or TRBV6-3 and J usage is TRBJ2-1; unclear D gene. Trimming left V 6 bases short and J 6 bases short, with 6 bases between. The CDR3 consists of 11 residues. CDR1 and CDR2 (germline): MNHEY, SVGEGT. The CDR3 reads CASSPSNEQFF. CDR3 nucleotides: TGTGCCAGCAGCCCCTCCAATGAGCAGTTCTTC.

The chain is built from TRBV2 and TRBJ2-3; 10 nucleotides agree with TRBD2. The CDR3 is 14 amino acids. Trimming at V came to 10 bases and at J to 4 bases, leaving 8 bases not matched to a gene. Germline lookup yields CDR1 SNHLY and CDR2 FYNNEI. CDR3 region: CANKRGGRADTQYF. CDR3 coding DNA: TGTGCCAATAAGCGGGGGGGCAGGGCAGATACGCAGTATTTT.

The V call is TRBV5-1, the J call TRBJ1-1; no firm D call. The CDR3 covers 14 residues. Trimming took off 3 bases at V and 1 base at J, with 10 bases between the two ends. Germline CDR1 and CDR2: SGHRS and YFSETQ. The CDR3 is CASSSGSRNTEAFF. The CDR3 bases are TGCGCCAGCAGCTCAGGAAGCAGGAACACTGAAGCTTTCTTT.

The chain is built from TRBV7-8 and TRBJ2-5; 8 positions match TRBD1. V dropped 1 base and J dropped 4; count of bases not matched to a gene: 11. Germline V gene lookup returns CDR1 SGHVS and CDR2 FQNEAQ. The CDR3 is 17 residues long. CDR3 sequence: CASSLGAWAGGTETQYF. For the CDR3, the DNA is TGTGCCAGCAGCTTAGGGGCGTGGGCAGGGGGCACAGAGACCCAGTACTTC.

The genes are TRBV29-1 and TRBJ2-5; a weak D match, TRBD2 (5 bases). V was trimmed by 2 bases and J by 2 bases, leaving 9 bases between them. In germline, CDR1 is SQVTM, CDR2 ANQGSEA. The CDR3 loop spans 13 amino acids. In nucleotides, the CDR3 is TGCAGCGTTGAATTTGGAGGACAAGAGACCCAGTACTTC. This codes for CSVEFGGQETQYF. Variable domain in full (rest from reference TRBV29-1 and TRBJ2-5): SAVISQKPSRDICQRGTSLTIQCQVDSQVTMMFWYRQQPGQSLTLIATANQGSEATYESGFVIDKFPISRPNLTFSTLTVSNMSPEDSSIYLCSVEFGGQETQYFGPGTRLLVL.

The V call is TRBV10-3, the J call TRBJ2-3, with 8 bases fitting TRBD2. The V gene's germline CDR1 is ENHRY and CDR2 SYGVKD. The CDR3 is 13 amino acids. V lost 9 bases and J lost 4; bases outside the gene matches: 6. The CDR3 spells CAMLDGRADTQYF. DNA for the CDR3: TGTGCCATGCTTGACGGGAGGGCAGATACGCAGTATTTT.

V is TRBV18 and J is TRBJ1-4; TRBD1 agrees at 8 bases. The CDR3 has 15 residues. J lost 3 bases, V lost 3 bases, and 3 bases had no gene match. The germline V gene encodes CDR1 KGHSH and CDR2 LQKENI. The CDR3 region is CASSPIRGPNEKLFF. The CDR3 nucleotides are TGTGCCAGCTCACCGATCAGGGGGCCTAATGAAAAACTGTTTTTT.

This clone appeared once. V is TRBV3-1 (or the pseudogene TRBV3-2) and J is TRBJ1-5, with a weak D call TRBD1 (5 bases). Germline V gives CDR1 LGHDT, CDR2 YNNKEL (reference sequence). The CDR3 consists of 14 residues. V lost 1 base and J lost 6, with 10 bases in between. CDR3 residues: CASSQAQGSQPQHF. CDR3 in DNA: TGTGCCAGCAGCCAAGCGCAGGGAAGTCAGCCCCAGCATTTT.

This chain uses TRBV5-1 with TRBJ2-7; weak D call: TRBD2 (5 bases). The CDR3 length is 14 residues. The V gene's germline CDR1 is SGHRS and CDR2 YFSETQ. Trimming shortened V by 2 bases and J by 4 bases, and 13 bases separated the two germline ends. DNA of the CDR3: TGCGCCAGCAGCTTCGCCGGGAACCTATACGAGCAGTACTTC. Encoded protein: CASSFAGNLYEQYF.

This rearrangement joins TRBV2 to TRBJ1-6, with 8 nucleotides matching TRBD1. The V and J ends lost 2 bases and 9 bases, in that order; junction bases with no gene match: 6. Germline V gives CDR1 SNHLY, CDR2 FYNNEI. The CDR3 loop spans 15 amino acids. Here the CDR3 DNA reads TGTGCCAGCAGTGAAACCCAGGGGGCGCTTTCACCCCTCCACTTT. Translated, it gives CASSETQGALSPLHF.

V is TRBV15 and J is TRBJ1-2; D remains ambiguous. CDR1 is LNHNV, CDR2 YYDKDF, per germline (reference sequence). The CDR3 loop spans 14 amino acids. Trimming took off 4 bases at V and 2 bases at J, with 11 bases between the two ends. CDR3 sequence reads: CATSKTLGNYGYTF. The CDR3 DNA reads as TGTGCCACCAGCAAGACACTCGGCAACTATGGCTACACCTTC.